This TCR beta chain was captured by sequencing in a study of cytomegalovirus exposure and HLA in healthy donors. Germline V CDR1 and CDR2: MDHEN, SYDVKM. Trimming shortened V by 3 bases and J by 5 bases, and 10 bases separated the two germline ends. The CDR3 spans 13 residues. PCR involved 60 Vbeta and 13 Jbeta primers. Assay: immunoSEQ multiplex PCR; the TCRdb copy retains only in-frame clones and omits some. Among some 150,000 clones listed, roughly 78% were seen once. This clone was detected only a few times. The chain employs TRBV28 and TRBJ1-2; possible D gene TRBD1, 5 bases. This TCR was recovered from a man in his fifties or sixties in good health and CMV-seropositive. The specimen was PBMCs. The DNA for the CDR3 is TGTGCCAGCAGTTTCGGGGGAGGGTATGGCTACACCTTC. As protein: CASSFGGGYGYTF.